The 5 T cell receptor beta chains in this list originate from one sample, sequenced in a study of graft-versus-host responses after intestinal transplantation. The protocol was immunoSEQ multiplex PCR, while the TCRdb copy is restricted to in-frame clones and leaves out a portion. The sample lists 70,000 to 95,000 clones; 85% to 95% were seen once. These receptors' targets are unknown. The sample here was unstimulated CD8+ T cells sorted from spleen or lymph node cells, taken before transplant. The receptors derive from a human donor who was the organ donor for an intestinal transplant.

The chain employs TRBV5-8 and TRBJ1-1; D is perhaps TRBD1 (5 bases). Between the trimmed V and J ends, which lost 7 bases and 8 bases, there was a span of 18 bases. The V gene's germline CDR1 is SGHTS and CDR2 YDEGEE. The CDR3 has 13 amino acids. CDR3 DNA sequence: TGTGCCAGCGAGCCGGGCCTCAGGACAGAAGCTTTCTTT. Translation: CASEPGLRTEAFF.

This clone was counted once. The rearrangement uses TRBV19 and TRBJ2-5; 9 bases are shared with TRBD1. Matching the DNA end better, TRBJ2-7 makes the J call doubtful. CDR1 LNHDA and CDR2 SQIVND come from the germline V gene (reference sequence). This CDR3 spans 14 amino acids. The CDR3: CASSAGTGSYEQYF. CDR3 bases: TGTGCCAGTAGTGCCGGGACAGGGTCCTACGAGCAGTACTTC.

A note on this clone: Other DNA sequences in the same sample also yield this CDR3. The CDR3 DNA sequence: TGCGCCAGCAGCCAAGAGGCAGACCCTTCGGGGGGCTACACCTTC. This codes for CASSQEADPSGGYTF. This rearrangement joins TRBV4-3 to TRBJ1-2; D not resolved. This CDR3 spans 15 amino acids. Trimming removed 0 bases from V and 8 bases from J, with 16 bases in between. Per germline, CDR1 LGHNA and CDR2 YSLEER.

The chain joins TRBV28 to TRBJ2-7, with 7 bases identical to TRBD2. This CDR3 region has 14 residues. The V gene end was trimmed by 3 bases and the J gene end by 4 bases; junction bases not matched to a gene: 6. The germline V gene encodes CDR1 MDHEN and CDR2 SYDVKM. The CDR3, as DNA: TGTGCCAGCAGTTTCGGGGGGATAGGGTACGAGCAGTACTTC. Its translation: CASSFGGIGYEQYF.

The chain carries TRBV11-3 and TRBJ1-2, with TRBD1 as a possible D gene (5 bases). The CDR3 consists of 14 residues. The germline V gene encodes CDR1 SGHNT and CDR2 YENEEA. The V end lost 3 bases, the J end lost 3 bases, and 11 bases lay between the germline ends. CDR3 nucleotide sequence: TGTGCCAGCAGCTTCGGGGGACGCTACTATGGCTACACCTTC. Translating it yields CASSFGGRYYGYTF.